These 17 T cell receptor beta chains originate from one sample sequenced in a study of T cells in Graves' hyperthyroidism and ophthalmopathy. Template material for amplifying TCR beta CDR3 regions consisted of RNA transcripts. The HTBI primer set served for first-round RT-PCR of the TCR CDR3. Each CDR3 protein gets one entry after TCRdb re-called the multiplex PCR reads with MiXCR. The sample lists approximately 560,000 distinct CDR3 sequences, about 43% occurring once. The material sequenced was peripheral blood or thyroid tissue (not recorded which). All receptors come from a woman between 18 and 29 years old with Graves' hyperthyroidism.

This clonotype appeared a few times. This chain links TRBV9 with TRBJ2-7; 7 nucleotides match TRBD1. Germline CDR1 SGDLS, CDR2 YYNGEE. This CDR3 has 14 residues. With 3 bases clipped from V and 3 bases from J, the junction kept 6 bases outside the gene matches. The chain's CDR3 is CASSGQGEHYEQYF. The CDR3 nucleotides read TGTGCCAGCAGCGGCCAGGGGGAACACTACGAGCAGTACTTC.

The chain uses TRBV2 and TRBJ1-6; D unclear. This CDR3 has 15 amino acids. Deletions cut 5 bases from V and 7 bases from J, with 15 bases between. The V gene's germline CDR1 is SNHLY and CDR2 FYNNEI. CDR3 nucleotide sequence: TGTGCCAGCAGTCCGACAATGGGAGGGAATTCACCCCTCCACTTT. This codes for CASSPTMGGNSPLHF.

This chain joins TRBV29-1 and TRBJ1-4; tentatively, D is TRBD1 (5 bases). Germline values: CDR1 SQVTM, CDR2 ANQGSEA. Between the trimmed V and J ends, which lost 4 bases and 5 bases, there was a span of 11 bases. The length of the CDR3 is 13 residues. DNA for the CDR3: TGCAGCGTTGGGAGGGACGGAAATGAAAAACTGTTTTTT. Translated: CSVGRDGNEKLFF.

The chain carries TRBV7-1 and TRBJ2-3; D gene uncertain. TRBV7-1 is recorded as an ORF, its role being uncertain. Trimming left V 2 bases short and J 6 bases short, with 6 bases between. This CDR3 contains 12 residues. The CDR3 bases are TGTGCCAGCAGCTCACAGGCGGATACGCAGTATTTT. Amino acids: CASSSQADTQYF.

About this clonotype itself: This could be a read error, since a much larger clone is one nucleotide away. CDR3 region: CAISQGGRYEQYF. DNA of the CDR3: TGTGCCATCAGCCAGGGGGGCCGGTACGAGCAGTACTTC. The V and J genes are TRBV10-3 and TRBJ2-7, with TRBD1 as a possible D gene (7 bases). The V end was cut by 6 bases, the J end by 4 bases, with 13 bases between. Germline CDR1 ENHRY, CDR2 SYGVKD. The CDR3 consists of 13 residues.

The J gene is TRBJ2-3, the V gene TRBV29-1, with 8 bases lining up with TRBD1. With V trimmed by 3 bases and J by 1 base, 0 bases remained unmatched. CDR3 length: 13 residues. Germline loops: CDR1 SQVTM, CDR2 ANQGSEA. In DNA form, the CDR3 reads TGCAGCGTTGAGGACAGGGGCACAGATACGCAGTATTTT. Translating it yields CSVEDRGTDTQYF.

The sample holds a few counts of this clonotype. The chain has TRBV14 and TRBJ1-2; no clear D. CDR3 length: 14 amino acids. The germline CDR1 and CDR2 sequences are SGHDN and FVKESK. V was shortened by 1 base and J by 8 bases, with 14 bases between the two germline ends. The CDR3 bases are TGTGCCAGCAGCCAAGGAGTGGGTGGCCGGGGCTACACCTTC. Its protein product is CASSQGVGGRGYTF.

Written as DNA, the CDR3 is TGTGCCATCAGTGAGTCGGAGGGTCCTGAAGCTTTCTTT. Amino acids: CAISESEGPEAFF. V is TRBV10-3 and J is TRBJ1-1, with D hard to call. Trimming removed 0 bases from V and 6 bases from J, with 8 bases in between. Germline CDR1 ENHRY, CDR2 SYGVKD. This CDR3 has 13 amino acids.

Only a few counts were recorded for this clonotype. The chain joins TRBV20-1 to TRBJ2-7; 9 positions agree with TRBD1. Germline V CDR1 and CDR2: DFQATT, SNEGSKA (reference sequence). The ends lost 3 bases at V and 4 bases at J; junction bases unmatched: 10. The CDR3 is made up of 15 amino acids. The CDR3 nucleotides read TGCAGTGCTAGGGACTGGACAGGGGAGGAGTACGAGCAGTACTTC. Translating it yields CSARDWTGEEYEQYF.

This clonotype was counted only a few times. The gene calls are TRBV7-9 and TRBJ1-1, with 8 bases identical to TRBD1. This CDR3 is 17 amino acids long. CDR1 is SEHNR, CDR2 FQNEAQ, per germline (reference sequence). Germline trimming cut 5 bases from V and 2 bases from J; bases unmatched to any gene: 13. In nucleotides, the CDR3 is TGTGCCAGCAGCAAGGAGGACAGGGTTAGATCAAACACTGAAGCTTTCTTT. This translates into CASSKEDRVRSNTEAFF. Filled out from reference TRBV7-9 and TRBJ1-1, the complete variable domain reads DTGVSQNPRHKITKRGQNVTFRCDPISEHNRLYWYRQTLGQGPEFLTYFQNEAQLEKSRLLSDRFSAERPKGSFSTLEIQRTEQGDSAMYLCASSKEDRVRSNTEAFFGQGTRLTVV.

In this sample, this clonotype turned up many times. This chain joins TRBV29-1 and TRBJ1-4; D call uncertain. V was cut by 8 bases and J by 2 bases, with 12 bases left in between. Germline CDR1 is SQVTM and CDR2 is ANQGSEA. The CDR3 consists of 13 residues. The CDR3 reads CSITRTTNEKLFF. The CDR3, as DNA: TGCAGCATCACAAGGACGACTAATGAAAAACTGTTTTTT. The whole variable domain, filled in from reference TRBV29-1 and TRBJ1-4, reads SAVISQKPSRDICQRGTSLTIQCQVDSQVTMMFWYRQQPGQSLTLIATANQGSEATYESGFVIDKFPISRPNLTFSTLTVSNMSPEDSSIYLCSITRTTNEKLFFGSGTQLSVL.

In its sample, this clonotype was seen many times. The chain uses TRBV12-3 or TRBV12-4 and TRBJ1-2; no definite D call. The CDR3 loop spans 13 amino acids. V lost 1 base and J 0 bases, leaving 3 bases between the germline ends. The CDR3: CASSLEANYGYTF. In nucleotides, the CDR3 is TGTGCCAGCAGTTTAGAGGCTAACTATGGCTACACCTTC.

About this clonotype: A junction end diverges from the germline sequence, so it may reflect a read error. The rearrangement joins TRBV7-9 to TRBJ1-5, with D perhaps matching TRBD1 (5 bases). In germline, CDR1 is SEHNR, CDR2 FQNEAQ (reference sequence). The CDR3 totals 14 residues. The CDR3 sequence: CAGRAGTGNQPQHF. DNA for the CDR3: TGTGCCGGCAGGGCCGGGACGGGAAATCAGCCCCAGCATTTT.

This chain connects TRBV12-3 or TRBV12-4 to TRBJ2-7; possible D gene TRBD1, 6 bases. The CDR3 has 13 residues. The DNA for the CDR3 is TGTGCTAGTGGTTTGGTAACAGGGTACGAGCAGTACTTC. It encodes CASGLVTGYEQYF.

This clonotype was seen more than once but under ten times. In DNA, the CDR3 is TGTGCCAGCAGCTTCAGGCGACGCGGGGAGCTGTTTTTT. This codes for CASSFRRRGELFF. The rearrangement joins TRBV7-9 to TRBJ2-2; D not resolved. V dropped 3 bases and J dropped 7 bases, with 9 bases sitting between them. Germline CDR1 SEHNR, CDR2 FQNEAQ (reference sequence). CDR3 length: 13 residues.

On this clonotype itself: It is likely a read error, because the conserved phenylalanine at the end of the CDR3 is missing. The CDR3 DNA reads TGTGCCAGCAGTTTCTGGGACCCTAACACTGAAGCTTTCCTT. Translated, it gives CASSFWDPNTEAFL. The chain employs TRBV6-5 and TRBJ1-1, with TRBD1 as a possible D gene (5 bases). This CDR3 has 14 residues. V shed 4 bases and J shed 2 bases, with 11 bases lying between them. Germline loops: CDR1 MNHEY, CDR2 SVGAGI.

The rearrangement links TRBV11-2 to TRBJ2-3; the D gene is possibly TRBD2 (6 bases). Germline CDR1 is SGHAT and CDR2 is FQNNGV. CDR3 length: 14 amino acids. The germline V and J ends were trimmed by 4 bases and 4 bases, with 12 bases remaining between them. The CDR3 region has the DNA TGTGCCAGCAGCTCCCGCGGGATTGCAGATACGCAGTATTTT. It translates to CASSSRGIADTQYF.